The clone carrying this T cell receptor (beta chain) was seen repeatedly, ten times or more. Antigen unknown. Some clones are missing from TCRdb's copy, which holds only in-frame ones; the method was immunoSEQ multiplex PCR. Of a few hundred thousand clones detected, about 69% appear once; the ten largest clones hold 8.5% to 14%. This entry belongs to a study of shared clonotypes between healthy human individuals. Whole-study results and caveats: Sampling used blood alone; tissue repertoires probably differ.

The sequenced sample consisted of memory CD4+ T cells sorted from blood. Subset here: CD45RA-negative fraction. This TCR came from a young man in good health.

The CDR3 region is CASRSGLAYEQYF. CDR3 coding DNA: TGTGCCAGCAGAAGTGGACTAGCCTACGAGCAGTACTTC. The chain joins TRBV27 to TRBJ2-7; TRBD2 aligns across 7 bases. The CDR3 extends over 13 amino acids. V lost 6 bases and J lost 2; bases outside the gene matches: 4. Germline CDR1 MNHEY, CDR2 SMNVEV (reference sequence).